This T cell receptor beta chain was found in a study of OX40 agonist ivuxolimab in advanced cancers. About the research overall: Therapy given before enrollment (anti-PD-1, anti-PD-L1 or anti-CTLA-4) was allowed, and approximately 40% had some.

This table comes from immunoSEQ multiplex PCR, and its TCRdb copy is limited to in-frame clones, with some not included. The table records approximately 47,000 clones, 70% to 90% of them present only once. The V end was cut by 4 bases, the J end by 4 bases, with 13 bases between. CDR1 is SGHNT, CDR2 YENEEA, per germline. CDR3 length: 14 residues. This receptor was obtained from an adult with an advanced solid tumor such as melanoma, head and neck, liver or kidney cancer. The input for sequencing was CD4+ or CD8+ T cells sorted from blood, taken in a trial of the OX40 agonist ivuxolimab. The chain uses TRBV11-3 and TRBJ1-1, with D maybe TRBD1 (5 bases). In DNA form, the CDR3 reads TGTGCCAGCAGCTCCACAGGTGCTAGCACTGAAGCTTTCTTT. This codes for CASSSTGASTEAFF.